This T cell receptor beta chain was recovered during a study of beta chain features in type 1 diabetes. Expressed TCRB transcripts were sequenced because the isolated RNA had all been reverse transcribed beforehand. The data were produced by immunoSEQ multiplex PCR, yet TCRdb's version contains in-frame clones alone and is incomplete. The sample contains about 370,000 clones, about 16% of which appear only once. Germline CDR1 SQVTM, CDR2 ANQGSEA. The CDR3 spans 11 residues. The germline V and J ends were trimmed by 8 bases and 7 bases, with 12 bases remaining between them. The rearrangement joins TRBV29-1 to TRBJ1-5, with D uncertain. Sequenced material: naive CD4+ T cells from blood. This sequence originates from a woman aged 18-29 years in good health. The CDR3 spells CSPNLEQPQHF. CDR3 nucleotides: TGCAGCCCCAACCTGGAGCAGCCCCAGCATTTT.